The 22 T cell receptor beta chains in this list originate from one sample, sequenced in a study of blood T cell repertoires in COVID-19. TCRdb's copy holds only in-frame clones and misses some; the assay was immunoSEQ multiplex PCR. This sample has more than 65,000 clones, with 84% found just once. The specimen was peripheral blood. These receptors were obtained from a man between 45 and 60 years old with acute or convalescent COVID-19.

This clone was seen only once. V and J are TRBV7-2 and TRBJ2-7, with unresolved D. Germline V gene sequence: CDR1 SGHTA, CDR2 FQGNSA. The V end lost 3 bases, the J end lost 2 bases, and 8 bases lay between the germline ends. The CDR3 contains 13 residues. CDR3 loop: CASSFLPAYEQYF. CDR3 DNA sequence: TGTGCCAGCAGCTTTCTTCCTGCCTACGAGCAGTACTTC.

V gene TRBV27 combines with J gene TRBJ1-5; the D gene is possibly TRBD1 (5 bases). CDR1 MNHEY and CDR2 SMNVEV come from the germline V gene (reference sequence). The CDR3 totals 14 residues. With 0 bases removed from V and 2 bases from J, the gap between germline ends came to 5 bases. The chain's CDR3 is CASSLSGGNQPQHF. The CDR3 region has the DNA TGTGCCAGCAGTTTATCAGGGGGCAATCAGCCCCAGCATTTT.

The chain joins TRBV30 to TRBJ1-1; 11 bases map to TRBD1. V was clipped by 1 base and J by 1 base; unmatched bases: 8. The V gene's germline CDR1 is GTSNPN and CDR2 SVGIG (reference sequence). The CDR3 sequence is 17 residues long. The CDR3 bases are TGTGCCTGGAGTGCTTTAGGACAGGGGGCTGCGAACACTGAAGCTTTCTTT. Its protein is CAWSALGQGAANTEAFF.

The V call is TRBV5-1, the J call TRBJ2-7, with D unclear. The CDR3 sequence is 13 residues long. CDR1 and CDR2 from the germline V gene are SGHRS and YFSETQ. V lost 0 bases, J lost 1 base, and 5 bases lay in between. CDR3 coding DNA: TGCGCCAGCAGCTTGGAACAATCCTACGAGCAGTACTTC. Translating gives CASSLEQSYEQYF.

The V gene is TRBV5-6, the J gene TRBJ1-1; no clear D gene. This CDR3 contains 16 residues. V was shortened by 4 bases and J by 4 bases, with 20 bases between the two germline ends. CDR1 and CDR2 (germline): SGHDT, YYEEEE. The CDR3 reads CASSPGRLRVPTEAFF. In nucleotides, the CDR3 is TGTGCCAGCAGCCCCGGACGGTTGAGGGTCCCCACTGAAGCTTTCTTT.

This clone came up once. CDR3: CATSDGLAGIYEQYF. The CDR3 DNA is TGTGCCACCAGTGACGGACTAGCGGGAATCTACGAGCAGTACTTC. The genes are TRBV24-1 and TRBJ2-7, with TRBD2 identical over 12 bases. Germline V gene data show CDR1 as KGHDR and CDR2 as SFDVKD. Trimming cost V 4 bases and J 3 bases; bases outside gene matches: 3. The CDR3 extends over 15 amino acids.

The CDR3 sequence: CASSLEGVNTGELFF. The CDR3 nucleotides read TGTGCCAGCAGCTTAGAGGGGGTGAACACCGGGGAGCTGTTTTTT. The V gene is TRBV7-2, the J gene TRBJ2-2; D is possibly TRBD1 (6 bases). Looked up from germline, CDR1 is SGHTA and CDR2 is FQGNSA. This CDR3 has 15 residues. Between the trimmed V and J ends, which lost 1 base and 1 base, there was a span of 7 bases.

This chain joins TRBV28 and TRBJ1-2; D possibly corresponds to TRBD1 (5 bases). The ends were cut back, 5 bases at V and 10 bases at J, with 20 bases in the middle. CDR3 size: 14 residues. CDR1 is MDHEN, CDR2 SYDVKM, per germline. CDR3 sequence (DNA): TGTGCCAGCAGTAGCTCAGGGTTTCCGAGTGTCTACACCTTC. Translated, it gives CASSSSGFPSVYTF.

The V gene is TRBV6-1, the J gene TRBJ1-2; D unresolved. CDR3 length: 13 residues. Germline assignment: CDR1 MNHNS and CDR2 SASEGT. The V end was cut by 0 bases, the J end by 8 bases, with 10 bases between. The CDR3 loop is CASSEAPSRGYTF. The DNA of the CDR3 is TGTGCCAGCAGTGAAGCCCCCTCGAGGGGCTACACCTTC.

This clone has only one observation. V usage is TRBV20-1 and J usage is TRBJ2-6; 8 bases are shared with TRBD2. Germline loops: CDR1 DFQATT, CDR2 SNEGSKA (reference sequence). Trimming removed 3 bases from V and 1 base from J; junction bases left unmatched: 11. This CDR3 contains 18 residues. The CDR3 DNA follows: TGCAGTGCTAGTTGGACTAGCTTGTCTCTTTCTGGGGCCAACGTCCTGACTTTC. Translating it yields CSASWTSLSLSGANVLTF.

The V gene is TRBV28, the J gene TRBJ1-3, with a tentative D call TRBD1 (5 bases). Germline V CDR1 and CDR2: MDHEN, SYDVKM. With 6 bases removed from V and 0 bases from J, the gap between germline ends came to 12 bases. The CDR3 has 15 amino acids. The CDR3 nucleotides read TGTGCCAGCAGCCCGGCAGGGCTCTCTGGAAACACCATATATTTT. Protein sequence: CASSPAGLSGNTIYF.

The chain employs TRBV7-6 and TRBJ2-1; D unclear. The CDR3 is 15 amino acids. Looked up from germline, CDR1 is SGHVS and CDR2 is FNYEAQ. Trimming took 1 base from V and 0 from J, leaving 7 bases between them. CDR3: CASSLDLDSYNEQFF. CDR3 DNA: TGTGCCAGCAGCTTAGATCTAGACTCCTACAATGAGCAGTTCTTC.

This chain uses TRBV15 with TRBJ2-5; perhaps TRBD2 as D (6 bases). Germline CDR1 is LNHNV and CDR2 is YYDKDF (reference sequence). The CDR3 sequence is 16 residues long. Trimming stripped 2 bases from V and 2 bases from J, with 15 bases between. The CDR3 region is CATSRLAPSGQETQYF. For the CDR3, the DNA is TGTGCCACCAGCAGACTCGCCCCCAGCGGGCAAGAGACCCAGTACTTC.

The rearrangement uses TRBV12-5 and TRBJ1-2; D is possibly TRBD1 (5 bases). This CDR3 is built from 14 residues. Trimming removed 7 bases at V and 7 bases at J, with 19 bases between. Germline CDR1 LGHNT, CDR2 FRNRAP. CDR3 protein: CASARALYRGGYTF. The CDR3 region has the DNA TGTGCTAGTGCCCGGGCTCTCTATAGGGGTGGCTACACCTTC.

Written as DNA, the CDR3 is TGTGCCAGCAGCTATAGGACAGGGCTGAACACTGAAGCTTTCTTT. The encoded protein is CASSYRTGLNTEAFF. This chain uses TRBV7-6 with TRBJ1-1, with 8 positions matching TRBD1. The ends lost 4 bases at V and 0 bases at J; junction bases unmatched: 4. CDR1 and CDR2 (germline): SGHVS, FNYEAQ. The length of the CDR3 is 15 residues.

This chain joins TRBV30 and TRBJ2-2; 9 nucleotides match TRBD2. Germline V gives CDR1 GTSNPN, CDR2 SVGIG (reference sequence). The trim removed 4 bases at V and 7 bases at J, leaving 13 bases unmatched. The CDR3 spans 16 residues. The CDR3 sequence: CAWKRIGGRERGELFF. CDR3 nucleotides: TGTGCCTGGAAGCGTATCGGCGGGAGGGAACGCGGGGAGCTGTTTTTT.

The V gene is TRBV11-2, the J gene TRBJ1-1, with D perhaps TRBD1 (5 bases). The CDR3 runs to 13 residues. With 6 bases removed from V and 1 base from J, the gap between germline ends came to 9 bases. Germline-derived CDR1 and CDR2 are SGHAT and FQNNGV. CDR3 region: CASREQENTEAFF. The CDR3, as DNA: TGTGCCAGCAGAGAACAGGAGAACACTGAAGCTTTCTTT.

This CDR3 reads CASSLSGLHSYEQYF. CDR3 DNA: TGTGCCAGCAGCCTCTCGGGACTCCACTCCTACGAGCAGTACTTC. The chain recombines TRBV13 with TRBJ2-7, with a weak D call TRBD2 (6 bases). Germline CDR1 reads PRHDT; CDR2 reads FYEKMQ (reference sequence). The CDR3 loop spans 15 amino acids. V was cut by 5 bases and J by 0 bases, with 14 bases left in between. The full variable domain, rest sourced from reference TRBV13 and TRBJ2-7, is AAGVIQSPRHLIKEKRETATLKCYPIPRHDTVYWYQQGPGQDPQFLISFYEKMQSDKGSIPDRFSAQQFSDYHSELNMSSLELGDSALYFCASSLSGLHSYEQYFGPGTRLTVT.

The rearrangement uses TRBV5-6 and TRBJ1-1; tentatively, D is TRBD1 (6 bases). CDR1 and CDR2 from the germline V gene are SGHDT and YYEEEE. The CDR3 is 13 residues long. Trimming stripped 7 bases from V and 1 base from J, with 11 bases between. The CDR3 spells CASAPGQNTEAFF. CDR3 nucleotides: TGTGCCAGCGCACCGGGACAGAACACTGAAGCTTTCTTT.

This sequence joins TRBV6-6 and TRBJ1-1; unclear D gene. Germline-derived CDR1 and CDR2 are MNHNY and SVGAGI (reference sequence). The CDR3 loop spans 12 amino acids. Trimming removed 6 bases at V and 6 bases at J, with 11 bases between. CDR3 nucleotide sequence: TGTGCCAGCAGCGAGCCGAGGGCTGAAGCTTTCTTT. As protein: CASSEPRAEAFF.

The rearrangement joins TRBV7-9 to TRBJ2-6; D remains unclear. This CDR3 spans 13 amino acids. V dropped 10 bases and J dropped 0 bases, with 7 bases sitting between them. The germline gives CDR1 SEHNR, CDR2 FQNEAQ (reference sequence). In DNA, the CDR3 is TGTGCCATAGCCTTCTCTGGGGCCAACGTCCTGACTTTC. Translating it yields CAIAFSGANVLTF.

This chain joins TRBV5-1 and TRBJ2-1, with D tentatively TRBD2 (5 bases). The V end lost 3 bases, the J end lost 8 bases, and 24 bases lay between the germline ends. This CDR3 spans 17 amino acids. Per the germline V gene, CDR1 is SGHRS and CDR2 is YFSETQ. For the CDR3, the DNA is TGCGCCAGCAGCTCCACTAGGACCGGTACTGAGTTGGATGAGCAGTTCTTC. Protein product: CASSSTRTGTELDEQFF.